Below, one TCR beta chain is given with its context. Its cognate antigen is unknown. The germline V and J ends were trimmed by 0 bases and 7 bases, with 9 bases remaining between them. CDR1 MNHNS and CDR2 SASEGT come from the germline V gene. The CDR3 contains 13 residues. The source of the sample is a study of long-term antiretroviral therapy in people with HIV. As for the study in general: It was about a decade before the 2015 immediate-ART recommendation that the earliest samples were taken.

Run at survey level, the immunoSEQ assay was version v3.0. Clones were sequenced by immunoSEQ multiplex PCR, and TCRdb holds only the in-frame ones, with some missing. Of fewer than 30,000 clones in the sample, roughly 80% were seen once. General observations from the study: The range of CDR3 lengths in HIV repertoires proved narrower than that found in controls.

This clonotype was obtained from a man aged 40-50 years with HIV. Sequences were derived from unsorted PBMCs, sampled 3 years after starting antiretroviral therapy. V is TRBV6-1 and J is TRBJ2-5, with D possibly matching TRBD1 (6 bases). The CDR3 protein is CASSEAGAGTQYF. The DNA of the CDR3 is TGTGCCAGCAGTGAAGCGGGGGCGGGGACCCAGTACTTC.